The 9 T cell receptor beta chains presented below share a single source sample, sequenced in a study of blood T cell repertoires in COVID-19. Measured with immunoSEQ multiplex PCR; TCRdb has only the in-frame clones, and not every one. This sample yields about 390,000 clones, of which 87% are seen a single time; roughly 2.1% belongs to the top ten. The material sequenced was peripheral blood. These receptors all stem from a woman aged 60 to 75 with COVID-19, enrolled during active disease.

This chain links TRBV7-2 with TRBJ1-1; D gene unclear. Germline values: CDR1 SGHTA, CDR2 FQGNSA. This CDR3 is built from 14 residues. V dropped 3 bases and J dropped 4 bases, with 12 bases sitting between them. Written as DNA, the CDR3 is TGTGCCAGCAGCTTTAAACACCTAGGCACTGAAGCTTTCTTT. Translation: CASSFKHLGTEAFF.

V is TRBV7-9 and J is TRBJ1-1, with 9 bases that match TRBD1. The CDR3 runs 18 residues. Germline V gene data show CDR1 as SEHNR and CDR2 as FQNEAQ (reference sequence). V shed 5 bases, J shed 3 bases, and the junction held 16 bases outside the gene matches. DNA for the CDR3: TGTGCCAGCAGCCCCGGTCAGACAGGGGGGTATTGGGACACTGAAGCTTTCTTT. This sequence encodes CASSPGQTGGYWDTEAFF.

The rearrangement joins TRBV12-5 to TRBJ2-5; tentatively, D is TRBD1 (6 bases). This CDR3 is built from 15 residues. From germline, CDR1 is LGHNT and CDR2 FRNRAP. The ends were cut back, 1 base at V and 1 base at J, with 10 bases in the middle. Written as DNA, the CDR3 is TGTGCTAGTGGTTTGGCAGGGGATGGCCAAGAGACCCAGTACTTC. It is translated as CASGLAGDGQETQYF.

The CDR3 coding sequence is TGTGCCAGCAGCTTGGCCGCAAAACGGGAGACCCAGTACTTC. It encodes CASSLAAKRETQYF. The V call is TRBV5-6, the J call TRBJ2-5; D unclear. The V end was cut by 0 bases, the J end by 5 bases, with 11 bases between. The germline CDR1 and CDR2 sequences are SGHDT and YYEEEE. The CDR3 runs 14 residues.

This clone was seen a single time. The chain joins TRBV9 to TRBJ2-3; 8 nucleotides line up with TRBD1. V shed 3 bases, J shed 3 bases, and the junction held 9 bases outside the gene matches. The germline V gene has CDR1 SGDLS and CDR2 YYNGEE. The CDR3 totals 16 residues. The CDR3 DNA reads TGTGCCAGCAGCGAGCCTGGCAGGGGGCTTACAGATACGCAGTATTTT. Amino acids: CASSEPGRGLTDTQYF.

Notes on this clone: The same CDR3 also results from other DNA sequences found in this sample. The genes are TRBV7-8 and TRBJ1-2; TRBD1 aligns across 7 bases. This CDR3 comprises 14 residues. V was pared by 2 bases and J by 3 bases, with 3 bases of the junction left unmatched. In germline, CDR1 is SGHVS, CDR2 FQNEAQ. The CDR3 DNA follows: TGTGCCAGCAGCTTACGCGACAGGGACTATGGCTACACCTTC. Its protein product is CASSLRDRDYGYTF.

J is TRBJ1-4 and V is TRBV5-6, with TRBD1 as a possible D gene (5 bases). The CDR3 sequence is 12 residues long. V lost 3 bases to trimming and J lost 7 bases, with 7 bases between them. Per the germline V gene, CDR1 is SGHDT and CDR2 is YYEEEE. This CDR3 reads CASSWRGEKLFF. CDR3 nucleotide sequence: TGTGCCAGCAGCTGGAGGGGTGAAAAACTGTTTTTT.

The gene calls are TRBV5-6 and TRBJ2-1; D is possibly TRBD2 (6 bases). CDR1 SGHDT and CDR2 YYEEEE come from the germline V gene. This CDR3 has 16 amino acids. Trimming cost V 2 bases and J 4 bases, with 16 bases left between them. The CDR3 here is CASSLSRRVQYNEQFF. CDR3 in DNA: TGTGCCAGCAGCTTATCACGGAGGGTTCAATACAATGAGCAGTTCTTC.

This clone appeared once. The chain joins TRBV10-2 to TRBJ2-7; tentatively, D is TRBD1 (6 bases). Trimming stripped 7 bases from V and 6 bases from J, with 16 bases between. CDR3 length: 13 residues. Germline CDR1 is WSHSY and CDR2 is SAAADI. The DNA for the CDR3 is TGCGCCAGCACTACAGGGACGGTCTTCGAGCAGTACTTC. This gives the protein CASTTGTVFEQYF.